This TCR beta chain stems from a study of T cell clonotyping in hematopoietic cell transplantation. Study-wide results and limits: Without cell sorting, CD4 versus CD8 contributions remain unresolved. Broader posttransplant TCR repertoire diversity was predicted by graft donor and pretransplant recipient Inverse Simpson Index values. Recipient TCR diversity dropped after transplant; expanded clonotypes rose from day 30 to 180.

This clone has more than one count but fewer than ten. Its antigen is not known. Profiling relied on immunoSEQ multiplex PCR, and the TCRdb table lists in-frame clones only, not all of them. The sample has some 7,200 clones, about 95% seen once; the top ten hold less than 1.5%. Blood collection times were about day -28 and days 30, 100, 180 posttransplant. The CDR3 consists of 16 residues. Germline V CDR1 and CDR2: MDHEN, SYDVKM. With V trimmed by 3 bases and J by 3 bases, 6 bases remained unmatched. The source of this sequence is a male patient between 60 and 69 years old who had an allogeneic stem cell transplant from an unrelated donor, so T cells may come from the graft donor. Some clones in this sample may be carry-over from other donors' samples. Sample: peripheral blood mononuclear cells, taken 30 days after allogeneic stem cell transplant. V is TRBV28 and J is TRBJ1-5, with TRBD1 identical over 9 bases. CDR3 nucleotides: TGTGCCAGCAGTTTGACGGGACAGGGAGACAATCAGCCCCAGCATTTT. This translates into CASSLTGQGDNQPQHF.